This T cell receptor beta chain appears in the sequencing data of a study of T cells in women clearing cervical HPV infection (dated by TCRdb to about 2018). About the investigation overall: The cases were about 23 women with histologically confirmed HPV16-related CIN3 or worse, and 2 of those women had invasive cancers. Controls were under 30 women whose single incident HPV16 infection cleared within 12 months without precancer or cancer developing. Blood from cases was drawn at the visit where the lesion was first identified, while blood from controls was drawn once the infection was no longer detected. Among cases, blood sampling came a median of nearly 150 days after lesion detection, with an interquartile range of about 80 to 230 days. Since HLA typing was available for only a few women, HLA type could not be ruled out as a confounder. An exploratory proof-of-principle case-control study, nested within the Guanacaste HPV Natural History Study in Costa Rica, was conducted to compare TCR repertoires across cervical HPV16 outcomes. Cases were matched to controls by age within five years and by the year the sample was collected. Median age was approximately 36 years in cases versus around 40 in controls, and baseline characteristics did not differ significantly. In the parent cohort, 9,000 to 11,000 women aged 18 or older were enrolled in Guanacaste, Costa Rica, during 1993 to 1994 and were followed for six to seven years. Quality controls consisted of five blinded duplicates per group, for a total of about 60 samples made up of around 50 participants and about ten replicates. Results the study describes overall, beyond this receptor: Across sequencing depths, CIN3+ cases showed significantly higher TCR repertoire richness than controls, but evenness did not differ between the groups. T-cell numbers per sample were unknown, so richness differences could reflect varying T-cell content rather than repertoire biology. Lower TRBV6-7 relative abundance was observed in cases than in controls (roughly 0.12% versus 0.15%; Bonferroni P = 0.0008). Whether associations preceded infection or resulted from infection could not be shown with the cross-sectional design, and effector/memory subsets and HPV-specific T cells were not isolated. Cases were distinguished from controls with an estimated AUC of 0.7 to 0.85 by random forest classifiers combining richness and V gene abundances.

To note about this clone: It lacks a known antigen. The read ends 3 residues early relative to the CDR3; the germline J gene fills the gap.

Every participant had a single incident cervical HPV16 infection, and prevalent HPV16 infections were excluded. Cervical HPV DNA was detected by MY09/MY11 PCR and genotyped by dot-blot hybridization. Fifteen mL of heparinized blood were centrifuged, and the buffy coat was aliquoted, frozen at -30°C, then stored at -80°C. Genomic DNA was extracted from buffy coat specimens using QIAGEN kits. Measured from the cysteine to the phenylalanine, the CDR3 is 14 residues long. Only the CDR3 bases that were read are kept: 33 of them, in frame from base 1. Based on the germline V gene (reference sequence), the CDR1 and CDR2 sequences are SGHAT and FQDESV. V drops 3 bases and J drops 8 bases, leaving 13 bases in between. TCR beta CDR3 regions were amplified by multiplex PCR from an average of around 1,200 ng genomic DNA per sample using the immunoSEQ assay. To correct primer bias, the assay used a complete synthetic TCR repertoire to set an amplification baseline. Amplicons were sequenced on the Illumina platform. As for how the authors treated the data: Sequences were error-corrected by clustering with frequency ratios and a modified nearest-neighbor algorithm and were then analyzed in the immunoSEQ Analyzer with IMGT gene definitions. At each rarefaction depth, TCR richness and evenness were averaged over 20 rarefaction repeats, and samples with fewer sequences than the depth were excluded. Relative abundances of V, D and J genes were compared between groups using Wilcoxon rank sum tests, with FDR correction applied. In the blinded duplicates, the intraclass correlation was about 95% for TCR richness and averaged about 73% across 65 to 85 gene segments. As stored in TCRdb, this immuneACCESS dataset retains in-frame rearrangements with V and J assigned. A fraction of the clones does not appear; measured against another copy, unresolved V genes explain less than half of the discrepancy, and the remainder lacks a known reason. V and J calls plus clone size are reproduced from that table; the DNA served to infer D and trimming. The record for this sample contains 25,000 to 35,000 clones. The ten largest clones add up to more than 20% of the sample.

The sequencing sample was made of blood buffy coat. The TCR sequence derives from a woman aged 18 to 75 with a cervical HPV16 infection that either progressed to CIN3+ or cleared (not recorded which). The rearranged segments are TRBV11-1 and TRBJ2-2; possibly the D gene is TRBD1, per 6 matching bases. The CDR3 protein is CASSFSTGIGELFF. The CDR3 DNA, read in part, is TGTGCCAGCAGCTTCTCCACAGGGATAGGGGAG.